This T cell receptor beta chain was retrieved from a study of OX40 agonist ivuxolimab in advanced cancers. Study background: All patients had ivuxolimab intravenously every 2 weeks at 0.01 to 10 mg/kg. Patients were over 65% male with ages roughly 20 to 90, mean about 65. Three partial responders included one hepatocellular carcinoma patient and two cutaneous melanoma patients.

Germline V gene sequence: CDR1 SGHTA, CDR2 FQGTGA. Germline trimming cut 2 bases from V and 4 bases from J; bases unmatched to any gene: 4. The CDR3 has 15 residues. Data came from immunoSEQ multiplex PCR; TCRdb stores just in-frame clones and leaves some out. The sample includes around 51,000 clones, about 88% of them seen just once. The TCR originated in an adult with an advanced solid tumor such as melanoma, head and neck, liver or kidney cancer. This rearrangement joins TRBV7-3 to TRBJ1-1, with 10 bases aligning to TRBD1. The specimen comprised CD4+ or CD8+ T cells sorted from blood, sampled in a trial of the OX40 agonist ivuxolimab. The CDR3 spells CASSLGTGAGTEAFF. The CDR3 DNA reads TGTGCCAGCAGCTTAGGGACAGGGGCGGGCACTGAAGCTTTCTTT.